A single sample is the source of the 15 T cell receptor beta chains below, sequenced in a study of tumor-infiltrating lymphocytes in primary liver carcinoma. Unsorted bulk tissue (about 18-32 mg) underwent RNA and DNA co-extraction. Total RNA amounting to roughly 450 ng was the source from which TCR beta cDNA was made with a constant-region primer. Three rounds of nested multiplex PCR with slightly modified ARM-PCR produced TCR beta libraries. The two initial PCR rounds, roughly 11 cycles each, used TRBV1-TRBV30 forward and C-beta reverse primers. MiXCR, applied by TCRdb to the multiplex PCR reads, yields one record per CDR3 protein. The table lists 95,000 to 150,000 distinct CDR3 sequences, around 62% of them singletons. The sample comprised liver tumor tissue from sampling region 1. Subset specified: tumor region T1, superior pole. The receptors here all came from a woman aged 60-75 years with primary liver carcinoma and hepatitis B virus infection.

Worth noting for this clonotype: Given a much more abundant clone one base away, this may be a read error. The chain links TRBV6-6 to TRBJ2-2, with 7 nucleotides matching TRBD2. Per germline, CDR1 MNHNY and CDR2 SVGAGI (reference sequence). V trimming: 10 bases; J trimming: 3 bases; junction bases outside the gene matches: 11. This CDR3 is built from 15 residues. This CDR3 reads CATKGAGYYTGELFF. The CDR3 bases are TGTGCCACGAAGGGAGCGGGATATTACACCGGGGAGCTGTTTTTT.

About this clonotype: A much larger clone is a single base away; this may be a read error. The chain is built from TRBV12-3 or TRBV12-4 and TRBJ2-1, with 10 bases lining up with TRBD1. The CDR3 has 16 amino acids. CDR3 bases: TGTGTCAGCAGATTATCCGGGACAGGGGCCCGCGATGAGCAGTTCTTC. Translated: CVSRLSGTGARDEQFF.

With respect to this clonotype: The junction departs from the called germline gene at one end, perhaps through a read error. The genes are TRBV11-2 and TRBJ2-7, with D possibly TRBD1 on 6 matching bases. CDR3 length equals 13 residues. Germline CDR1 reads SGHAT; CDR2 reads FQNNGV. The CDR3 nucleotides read TGTGCCAACAGGGCCCATGGGGCCTACGAACAGTACTTT. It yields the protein CANRAHGAYEQYF.

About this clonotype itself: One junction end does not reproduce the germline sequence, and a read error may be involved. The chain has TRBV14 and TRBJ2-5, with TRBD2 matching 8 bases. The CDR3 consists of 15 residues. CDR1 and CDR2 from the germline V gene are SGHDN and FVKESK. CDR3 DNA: TGTGCCAGCAGCCAAGAATGGGGTAGCGGGGAGACCCGGTACTTC. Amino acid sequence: CASSQEWGSGETRYF.

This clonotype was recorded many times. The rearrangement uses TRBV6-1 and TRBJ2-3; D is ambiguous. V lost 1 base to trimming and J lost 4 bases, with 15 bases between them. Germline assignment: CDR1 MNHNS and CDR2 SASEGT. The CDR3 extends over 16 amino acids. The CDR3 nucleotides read TGTGCCAGCAGTGAAGGGTGGGGTTCTAAATCAGATACGCAGTATTTT. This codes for CASSEGWGSKSDTQYF.

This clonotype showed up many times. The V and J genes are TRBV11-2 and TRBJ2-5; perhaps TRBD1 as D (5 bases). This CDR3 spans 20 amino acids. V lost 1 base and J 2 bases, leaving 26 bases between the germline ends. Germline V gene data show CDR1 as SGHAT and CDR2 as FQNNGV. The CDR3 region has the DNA TGTGCCAGCAGCTTAGGCCTAAGCCCGACAAGGGGTGGGTGGCAAGAGACCCAGTACTTC. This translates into CASSLGLSPTRGGWQETQYF.

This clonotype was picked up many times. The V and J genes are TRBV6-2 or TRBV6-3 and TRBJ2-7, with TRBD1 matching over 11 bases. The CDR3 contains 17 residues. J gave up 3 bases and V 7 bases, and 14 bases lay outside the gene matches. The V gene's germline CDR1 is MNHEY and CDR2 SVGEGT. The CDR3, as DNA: TGTGCCAGCACTCCAGGACAGGGGGCCTCCCTCTACTACGAGCAGTACTTC. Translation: CASTPGQGASLYYEQYF.

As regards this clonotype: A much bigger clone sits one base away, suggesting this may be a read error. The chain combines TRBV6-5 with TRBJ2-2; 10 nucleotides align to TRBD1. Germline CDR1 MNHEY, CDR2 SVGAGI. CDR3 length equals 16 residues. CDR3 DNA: TGTGCCAGCAACGACCGGGACAGGGGTGTCCCCGGGGAGCTGCTTTTT. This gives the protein CASNDRDRGVPGELLF.

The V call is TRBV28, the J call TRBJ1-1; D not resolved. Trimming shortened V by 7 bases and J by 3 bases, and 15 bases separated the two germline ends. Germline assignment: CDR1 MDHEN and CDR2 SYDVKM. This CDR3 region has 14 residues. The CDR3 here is CASNFRPWDTEAFF. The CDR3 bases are TGTGCCAGCAATTTTAGGCCTTGGGACACTGAAGCTTTCTTT.

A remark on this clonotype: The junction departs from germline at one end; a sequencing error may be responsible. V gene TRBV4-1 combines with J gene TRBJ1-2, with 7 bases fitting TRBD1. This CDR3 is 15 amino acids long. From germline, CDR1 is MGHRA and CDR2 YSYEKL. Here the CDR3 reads CAGSQVTGKSYGYTF. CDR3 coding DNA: TGCGCCGGCAGCCAAGTGACAGGGAAATCCTATGGCTACACCTTC.

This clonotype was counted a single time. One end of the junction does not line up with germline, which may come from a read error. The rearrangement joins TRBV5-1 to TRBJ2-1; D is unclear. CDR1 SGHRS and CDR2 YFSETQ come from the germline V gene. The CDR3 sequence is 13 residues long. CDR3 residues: CASSIRSYDEQFF. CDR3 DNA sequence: TGCGCCAGCAGCATCCGCTCCTACGATGAGCAGTTCTTC. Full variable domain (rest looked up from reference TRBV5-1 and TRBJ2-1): KAGVTQTPRYLIKTRGQQVTLSCSPISGHRSVSWYQQTPGQGLQFLFEYFSETQRNKGNFPGRFSGRQFSNSRSEMNVSTLELGDSALYLCASSIRSYDEQFFGPGTRLTVL.

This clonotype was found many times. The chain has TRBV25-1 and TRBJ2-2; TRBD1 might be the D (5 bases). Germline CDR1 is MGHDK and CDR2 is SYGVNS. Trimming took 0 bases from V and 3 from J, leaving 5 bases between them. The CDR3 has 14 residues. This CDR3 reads CASSEYRDTGELFF. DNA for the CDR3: TGTGCCAGCAGTGAATACAGGGACACCGGGGAGCTGTTTTTT.

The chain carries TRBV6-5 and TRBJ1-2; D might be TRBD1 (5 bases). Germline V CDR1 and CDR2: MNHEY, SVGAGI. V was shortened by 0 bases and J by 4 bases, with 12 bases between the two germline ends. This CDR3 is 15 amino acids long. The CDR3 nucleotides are TGTGCCAGCAGTTACTCGTGGCAGGGAAGCTATGGCTACACCTTC. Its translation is CASSYSWQGSYGYTF.

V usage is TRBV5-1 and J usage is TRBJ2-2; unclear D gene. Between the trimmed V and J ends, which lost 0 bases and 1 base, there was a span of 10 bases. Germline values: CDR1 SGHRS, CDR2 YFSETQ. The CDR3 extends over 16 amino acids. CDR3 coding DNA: TGCGCCAGCAGCTTGGATATAGAGTGGAACACCGGGGAGCTGTTTTTT. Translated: CASSLDIEWNTGELFF.

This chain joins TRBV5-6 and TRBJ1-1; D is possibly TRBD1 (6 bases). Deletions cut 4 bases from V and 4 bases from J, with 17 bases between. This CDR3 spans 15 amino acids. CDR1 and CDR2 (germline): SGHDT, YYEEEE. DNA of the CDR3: TGTGCCAGCAGCCCCGCGGGCAAGGGGGTCACTGAAGCTTTCTTT. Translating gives CASSPAGKGVTEAFF.